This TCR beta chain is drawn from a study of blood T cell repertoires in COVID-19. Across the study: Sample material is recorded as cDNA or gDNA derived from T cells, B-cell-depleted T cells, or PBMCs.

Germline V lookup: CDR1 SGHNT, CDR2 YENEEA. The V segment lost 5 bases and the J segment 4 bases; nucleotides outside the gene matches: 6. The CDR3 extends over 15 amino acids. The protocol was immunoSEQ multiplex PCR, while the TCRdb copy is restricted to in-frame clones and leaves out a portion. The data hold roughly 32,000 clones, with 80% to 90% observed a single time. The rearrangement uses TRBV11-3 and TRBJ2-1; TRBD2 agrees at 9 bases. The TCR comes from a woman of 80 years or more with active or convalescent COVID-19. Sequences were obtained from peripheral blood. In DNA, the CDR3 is TGTGCCAGCAGCCTGCGGGAGGGACGGTACAATGAGCAGTTCTTC. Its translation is CASSLREGRYNEQFF.